The present T cell receptor beta chain was sequenced within a study of T cell clones after liver transplantation (dated by TCRdb to about 2019). General notes on the study: Samples were obtained from ITN030ST, a randomized trial in which withdrawal of immunosuppression was attempted within 2 years of liver transplantation. Donor-reactive T cell clones were identified using TCRbeta sequencing after a pre-transplant mixed lymphocyte reaction and were then followed in post-transplant blood. Third party-reactive TCRbeta sequences were also identified from pre-transplant MLRs to serve as an antigen-independent comparator for donor-reactive sequences. Of the eight recipients, a few were HCV-positive, while the remaining recipients had been transplanted for non-autoimmune, non-viral indications. Until randomization at 12-24 months post-transplant, subjects were given standard immunosuppression, with no induction therapy. Tolerance was defined as complete immunosuppression withdrawal for at least one year with no rise in liver enzymes beyond twice the upper limit of normal. Blood samples were collected pre-transplant, pre-randomization before withdrawal, and post-randomization after either complete withdrawal or failed withdrawal. The study cohort included 8 liver transplant recipients, of whom 3 were classified as tolerant and 5 as non-tolerant.

Looking up the germline V gene yields CDR1 SGHTA and CDR2 FQGNSA. V is pared back by 1 base and J by 7 bases, with 14 bases lying between the germline termini. From its cysteine to its phenylalanine, the CDR3 spans 15 amino acids. The only DNA kept is the CDR3, 45 bases in frame from the first base. Unstimulated PBMCs, after thawing, were stained for CD3, CD4 and CD8 and then FACS-sorted into CD3+CD4+ and CD3+CD8+ populations. Randomization to immunosuppression withdrawal applied to every one of the 8 studied subjects. The Qiagen DNeasy Blood and Tissue Kit was used for isolation of genomic DNA. High-throughput TCRbeta CDR3 sequencing of frozen genomic DNA was performed by immunoSEQ, including PCR amplification, mapping, bias correction and internal controls. For the original study's pipeline: Productive rearrangements were retained, and unique TCRbeta sequences were defined by the CDR3 nucleotide sequence together with the V and J gene. Donor-reactive sequences required at least 5-fold expansion in CFSE-low cells versus unstimulated pre-transplant cells and at least 0.01% frequency. Minimum frequency thresholds were set for each subject based on the unstimulated sample with the lowest template count, ensuring at least 90% detection power. Jensen-Shannon divergence between the top 1000 TCRbeta sequences post- versus pre-transplant served as the measure of repertoire turnover. Changes in detection of donor-reactive sequences were tested with two-sided Fisher's exact tests. TCRdb stores this immuneACCESS table with in-frame sequences only. Part of the clones is absent; in the studies checked, under half of the shortfall reflects unresolved V genes, and no reason is known for the rest. V and J calls and clone size are as listed in that table; D and trimming were resolved from the DNA. The sample contains 93,000 or so clones, 84% of them found a single time. The top ten constitute approximately 3% of the sample.

In regard to this clone: The antigen it recognizes is unknown. It has no much larger one-base neighbor in the sample; base qualities were not kept.

Overall results and qualifications from the work: The conclusions were considered preliminary, being limited by small, heterogeneous patient numbers and non-standardized post-transplant time points. Donor-reactive sequences decreased more than third party-reactive sequences, which suggests partial antigen-specific deletion that was not related to withdrawal success. In most of the 8 subjects, regardless of tolerance or HCV status, circulating donor-reactive CD4 TCRbeta sequences dropped significantly post-transplant. Since no allograft tissue specimens were available, donor-reactive T cells may have migrated into the graft instead of being deleted. In two subjects, low numbers of available donor cells limited the measurable donor-reactive repertoire. When repertoire turnover was taken into account, detection of donor-reactive sequences was significantly reduced in 7 of 8 subjects for CD4 and in 8 of 8 subjects for CD8.

The sequenced sample was CD4+ T cells from blood, obtained around 44 months after liver transplant. The sequence was collected from a human patient who received a liver transplant. After a transplant, some T cells may be the graft donor's own cells. This sequence uses TRBV7-2 and TRBJ1-5, and the D gene may be TRBD1, 6 bases matching. The CDR3 amino acid sequence is: CASSLVSGAGQPQHF. The sequenced DNA: TGTGCCAGCAGCTTAGTTTCGGGGGCAGGCCAGCCCCAGCATTTT.